These 25 T cell receptor beta chains share one sample of origin, sequenced in a study of cytomegalovirus exposure and HLA in healthy donors. The primer mix had 60 Vbeta and 13 Jbeta primers. TCRdb keeps only in-frame clones here, not all; method: immunoSEQ multiplex PCR. Recorded for this sample: around 140,000 clones. The sample was PBMCs. The receptors here all came from a man between 18 and 35 years old in good health and CMV-seronegative.

The V and J genes are TRBV10-1 and TRBJ2-1; D perhaps matches TRBD1 (6 bases). Per germline, CDR1 WNHNN and CDR2 SYGVQD (reference sequence). The CDR3 length is 12 residues. Trimming removed 7 bases at V and 6 bases at J, with 10 bases between. The CDR3 spells CASIPGANEQFF. The CDR3 DNA follows: TGCGCCAGCATACCAGGGGCCAATGAGCAGTTCTTC.

The rearrangement joins TRBV28 to TRBJ1-5; unclear D gene. Germline V CDR1 and CDR2: MDHEN, SYDVKM. V lost 3 bases and J lost 5, with 8 bases in between. The CDR3 is made up of 13 amino acids. The CDR3 region has the DNA TGTGCCAGCAGTTTGAGTGTGGATCAGCCCCAGCATTTT. Translated: CASSLSVDQPQHF.

V gene TRBV27 combines with J gene TRBJ2-3, with TRBD2 matching 11 bases. This CDR3 is built from 15 residues. Trimming at V came to 5 bases and at J to 6 bases, leaving 7 bases not matched to a gene. CDR1 and CDR2 from the germline V gene are MNHEY and SMNVEV (reference sequence). The CDR3 nucleotides are TGTGCCAGCAGTGGCAGGGCTAGCGGGAGGGATACGCAGTATTTT. Protein: CASSGRASGRDTQYF.

The chain combines TRBV19 with TRBJ1-4; no clear D gene. Per the germline V gene, CDR1 is LNHDA and CDR2 is SQIVND (reference sequence). The germline V and J ends were trimmed by 7 bases and 3 bases, with 9 bases remaining between them. The CDR3 extends over 13 amino acids. CDR3 protein: CASTAASNEKLFF. In DNA form, the CDR3 reads TGTGCCAGTACAGCGGCCTCTAATGAAAAACTGTTTTTT. The full variable domain, rest sourced from reference TRBV19 and TRBJ1-4, is DGGITQSPKYLFRKEGQNVTLSCEQNLNHDAMYWYRQDPGQGLRLIYYSQIVNDFQKGDIAEGYSVSREKKESFPLTVTSAQKNPTAFYLCASTAASNEKLFFGSGTQLSVL.

The V gene is TRBV5-1, the J gene TRBJ2-3; 8 bases line up with TRBD2. Germline-derived CDR1 and CDR2 are SGHRS and YFSETQ. The CDR3 is 15 residues long. The trim removed 2 bases at V and 5 bases at J, leaving 7 bases unmatched. CDR3: CASSLGGGMGDTQYF. The DNA of the CDR3 is TGCGCCAGCAGCTTAGGCGGGGGGATGGGAGATACGCAGTATTTT.

The chain employs TRBV7-9 and TRBJ2-2; D is uncertain. V was pared by 5 bases and J by 4 bases, with 14 bases between. The CDR3 is 15 residues long. In germline, CDR1 is SEHNR, CDR2 FQNEAQ (reference sequence). As DNA, the CDR3 is TGTGCCAGCAGCCTGCTCGTGTCGGGCACCGGGGAGCTGTTTTTT. Protein: CASSLLVSGTGELFF.

The chain recombines TRBV11-1 with TRBJ2-7; 9 bases map to TRBD2. In germline, CDR1 is SGHAT, CDR2 FQDESV (reference sequence). The CDR3 has 15 amino acids. V was pared by 4 bases and J by 3 bases, with 7 bases of the junction left unmatched. The CDR3 coding sequence is TGTGCCAGCAGCTGGAGGGCTAGCGGGGACTACGAGCAGTACTTC. Amino acids: CASSWRASGDYEQYF.

This chain connects TRBV25-1 to TRBJ2-7, with D perhaps TRBD1 (5 bases). This CDR3 region has 12 residues. Trimming removed 6 bases from V and 2 bases from J, with 8 bases in between. The germline CDR1 and CDR2 sequences are MGHDK and SYGVNS. The CDR3 sequence: CASRGQTYEQYF. The CDR3 DNA follows: TGTGCCAGCAGGGGGCAGACCTACGAGCAGTACTTC.

This rearrangement joins TRBV5-1 to TRBJ2-7; TRBD2 matches 7 bases. The CDR3 contains 16 residues. V gave up 2 bases and J gave up 3 bases; unmatched junction bases: 11. Looked up from germline, CDR1 is SGHRS and CDR2 is YFSETQ. CDR3 region: CASSFFVVGGGYEQYF. The CDR3, as DNA: TGCGCCAGCAGCTTTTTCGTTGTGGGGGGGGGCTACGAGCAGTACTTC.

This rearrangement joins TRBV5-4 to TRBJ1-1; D not resolved. Trimming left V 0 bases short and J 6 bases short, with 9 bases between. The CDR3 has 13 residues. Germline V CDR1 and CDR2: SGHNT, YYREEE (reference sequence). CDR3 DNA: TGTGCCAGCAGCTTGGTTGGGCAGGCTGAAGCTTTCTTT. It specifies CASSLVGQAEAFF.

This sequence joins TRBV7-9 and TRBJ1-2, with no clear D. This CDR3 has 13 residues. Germline CDR1 is SEHNR and CDR2 is FQNEAQ (reference sequence). Trimming took off 6 bases at V and 1 base at J, with 9 bases between the two ends. The CDR3, as DNA: TGTGCCAGCAGTCAGAGGGATAACTATGGCTACACCTTC. This encodes CASSQRDNYGYTF.

The chain links TRBV7-9 to TRBJ2-3, with 11 positions matching TRBD2. With 3 bases clipped from V and 3 bases from J, the junction kept 5 bases outside the gene matches. This CDR3 contains 16 residues. Germline-derived CDR1 and CDR2 are SEHNR and FQNEAQ (reference sequence). In DNA form, the CDR3 reads TGTGCCAGCAGCTTCCCTAGCGGGAGGCTTACAGATACGCAGTATTTT. Encoded protein: CASSFPSGRLTDTQYF.

The V call is TRBV28, the J call TRBJ2-5; a weak D match, TRBD2 (5 bases). CDR3 length: 13 residues. V was clipped by 7 bases and J by 7 bases, with 16 bases between them. Per the germline V gene, CDR1 is MDHEN and CDR2 is SYDVKM. The CDR3 reads CASTGFDLLTQYF. CDR3 nucleotides: TGTGCCAGCACGGGGTTCGATCTTTTGACCCAGTACTTC.

V gene TRBV5-1 combines with J gene TRBJ2-1; no clear D. Germline CDR1 is SGHRS and CDR2 is YFSETQ. V was shortened by 0 bases and J by 1 base, with 8 bases between the two germline ends. This CDR3 is 15 amino acids long. The CDR3 sequence: CASSLASFSYNEQFF. For the CDR3, the DNA is TGCGCCAGCAGCTTGGCCAGTTTTTCCTACAATGAGCAGTTCTTC.

This chain links TRBV7-2 with TRBJ2-1, with TRBD1 identical over 9 bases. Germline lookup yields CDR1 SGHTA and CDR2 FQGNSA. There are 16 residues in the CDR3. With 0 bases clipped from V and 6 bases from J, the junction kept 6 bases outside the gene matches. The CDR3 here is CASSLAWGTGSNEQFF. The CDR3 bases are TGTGCCAGCAGCTTAGCGTGGGGGACAGGGTCCAATGAGCAGTTCTTC.

The V call is TRBV18, the J call TRBJ2-7; TRBD2 matches 14 bases. The CDR3 is made up of 16 amino acids. Unmatched junction bases numbered 9, after V lost 6 bases and J lost 5 bases. From germline, CDR1 is KGHSH and CDR2 LQKENI. The chain's CDR3 is CASSTYEGLAGDEQYF. The CDR3 DNA is TGTGCCAGCTCGACATACGAGGGACTAGCGGGAGACGAGCAGTACTTC.

The rearrangement uses TRBV4-3 and TRBJ2-5; 12 bases are shared with TRBD2. After removal of 4 bases from V and 2 bases from J, the junction contained 8 bases not matched to a gene. This CDR3 is 17 amino acids long. The germline CDR1 and CDR2 sequences are LGHNA and YSLEER. This chain's CDR3 is CASSPGRTSGDQETQYF. In DNA, the CDR3 is TGCGCCAGCAGCCCGGGCAGGACTAGCGGGGATCAAGAGACCCAGTACTTC.

The V and J genes are TRBV7-9 and TRBJ2-3, with 9 bases identical to TRBD2. This CDR3 region has 15 residues. Germline loops: CDR1 SEHNR, CDR2 FQNEAQ (reference sequence). V lost 2 bases to trimming and J lost 2 bases; unmatched junction nucleotides: 2. For the CDR3, the DNA is TGTGCCAGCAGCTTACCTAGCGGGGACACAGATACGCAGTATTTT. Translating it yields CASSLPSGDTDTQYF.

The V and J genes are TRBV19 and TRBJ2-7, with D perhaps matching TRBD1 (5 bases). Looked up from germline, CDR1 is LNHDA and CDR2 is SQIVND (reference sequence). This CDR3 contains 15 residues. Trimming took 6 bases from V and 7 from J, leaving 22 bases between them. CDR3 in DNA: TGTGCCAGTAGCCTGACAGCAACCCTCCTTCGGGAGCAGTACTTC. Translated, it gives CASSLTATLLREQYF. Drawing the rest from reference TRBV19 and TRBJ2-7, the complete variable domain is DGGITQSPKYLFRKEGQNVTLSCEQNLNHDAMYWYRQDPGQGLRLIYYSQIVNDFQKGDIAEGYSVSREKKESFPLTVTSAQKNPTAFYLCASSLTATLLREQYFGPGTRLTVT.

This chain links TRBV27 with TRBJ2-5; D is perhaps TRBD1 (5 bases). V was cut by 5 bases and J by 5 bases, with 9 bases left in between. The length of the CDR3 is 12 residues. Germline CDR1 is MNHEY and CDR2 is SMNVEV (reference sequence). CDR3 in amino acids: CASSEAGETQYF. The CDR3 DNA reads TGTGCCAGCAGTGAGGCAGGGGAGACCCAGTACTTC.

The chain carries TRBV27 and TRBJ1-2, with 9 bases matching TRBD1. Germline-derived CDR1 and CDR2 are MNHEY and SMNVEV (reference sequence). Trimming cost V 0 bases and J 8 bases; bases outside gene matches: 7. This CDR3 region has 15 residues. CDR3: CASSLSGTGHWGYTF. In DNA form, the CDR3 reads TGTGCCAGCAGTTTATCGGGGACAGGGCATTGGGGCTACACCTTC.

The V call is TRBV28, the J call TRBJ1-5, with a weak D call TRBD1 (6 bases). CDR3 size: 15 residues. Germline V lookup: CDR1 MDHEN, CDR2 SYDVKM. V dropped 6 bases and J dropped 2 bases, with 14 bases sitting between them. The CDR3 bases are TGTGCCAGCAGACTCAGGGGATCTGGCAATCAGCCCCAGCATTTT. Its protein product is CASRLRGSGNQPQHF.

The V gene is TRBV28, the J gene TRBJ1-1; D not resolved. This CDR3 region has 14 residues. Trimming took 5 bases from V and 0 from J, leaving 10 bases between them. Germline CDR1 reads MDHEN; CDR2 reads SYDVKM. The DNA for the CDR3 is TGTGCCAGCAGTGTCCCGGGGATGAACACTGAAGCTTTCTTT. Protein: CASSVPGMNTEAFF. Full variable domain (outside the CDR3, taken from reference TRBV28 and TRBJ1-1): DVKVTQSSRYLVKRTGEKVFLECVQDMDHENMFWYRQDPGLGLRLIYFSYDVKMKEKGDIPEGYSVSREKKERFSLILESASTNQTSMYLCASSVPGMNTEAFFGQGTRLTVV.

This rearrangement joins TRBV7-9 to TRBJ2-7, with D possibly being TRBD2 (6 bases). V was pared by 1 base and J by 2 bases, with 18 bases between. Germline CDR1 SEHNR, CDR2 FQNEAQ (reference sequence). The CDR3 spans 17 residues. CDR3 DNA sequence: TGTGCCAGCAGCTTAGAAGGTTGGCAGGAGGGTCCCTACGAGCAGTACTTC. This encodes CASSLEGWQEGPYEQYF. Filled out from reference TRBV7-9 and TRBJ2-7, the complete variable domain reads DTGVSQNPRHKITKRGQNVTFRCDPISEHNRLYWYRQTLGQGPEFLTYFQNEAQLEKSRLLSDRFSAERPKGSFSTLEIQRTEQGDSAMYLCASSLEGWQEGPYEQYFGPGTRLTVT.

This chain connects TRBV28 to TRBJ1-5; 8 bases are a match to TRBD1. After removal of 6 bases from V and 8 bases from J, the junction contained 9 bases not matched to a gene. The CDR3 consists of 14 residues. Germline V gene sequence: CDR1 MDHEN, CDR2 SYDVKM. In DNA form, the CDR3 reads TGTGCCAGCAGCGTAGCAGGGGGCGTGGAGCCCCAGCATTTT. It specifies CASSVAGGVEPQHF.